The T cell receptor beta chain described here comes from a study of response to subunit inactivated influenza vaccine (dated by TCRdb to the late 2010s). In the study overall: Deep quantitative profiling of the T cell receptor repertoire was used in the study to follow responses to a trivalent subunit inactivated influenza vaccine. Beyond this particular receptor, the publication reports: It was suggested by the authors that each seasonal influenza vaccination may recruit only a limited number of new T cells.

The table lists this clonotype with many counts. Its specific antigen is unknown. No clone much larger than this one lies a single base away; base qualities are absent. Libraries were constructed by RT-PCR. For sequencing, an Illumina HiSeq 2500 was employed. TCRdb reanalyzed the raw reads on its own, using fastp at Q25 for trimming and MiXCR for clone calling, and kept in-frame beta chains. Each entry is one CDR3 protein sequence, shown with its most common DNA and genes. This sample comprises about 480,000 distinct CDR3 sequences, around 13% of them detected only once. About an eighth of the sample belongs to the ten largest clones. This specimen's time point label, interpreted: approximately 47 days after influenza vaccine administration. The CDR3 starts with the cysteine, ends with the phenylalanine, and has 12 residues. The CDR3 DNA has 36 bases and is translated from base 1. Based on the germline V gene (reference sequence), the CDR1 and CDR2 sequences are SGHKS and YYEKEE. Cut back by 0 bases and 9 bases, the V and J ends lie 9 bases apart.

The chain links TRBV5-5 with TRBJ1-1; no D gene call is confident. The sample was PBMCs from blood, taken about 40 days after vaccination. The source is a man in his fifties or sixties who received an inactivated influenza vaccine. Donor details come from another sample of the same person, matched by shared clones. The nucleotides are TGTGCCAGCAGCTTGGAGAGGTTAAAAGCTTTCTTT. This sequence encodes CASSLERLKAFF.